This T cell receptor beta chain was retrieved from a study of T cell responses to AZD1222 COVID-19 vaccine. This table comes from immunoSEQ multiplex PCR, and its TCRdb copy is limited to in-frame clones, with some not included. The data contain approximately 130,000 clones, 70% to 85% of them singletons. Specimen: peripheral blood, collected 28 days after the second AZD1222 dose. The TCR was taken from an adult who received the AZD1222 COVID-19 vaccine.

The CDR3 sequence is CASSLPGTNEKLFF. The CDR3 nucleotides are TGTGCCAGCTCACTGCCGGGAACTAATGAAAAACTGTTTTTT. J is TRBJ1-4 and V is TRBV18, with D unclear. V lost 4 bases and J 1 base, leaving 7 bases between the germline ends. The CDR3 has 14 amino acids. Germline V gene sequence: CDR1 KGHSH, CDR2 LQKENI.